The source of this TCR beta chain is a study of brain T cells in children with intractable seizures. General observations from the study: Absence of clones before surgery may stem from lower sequencing depth. Viral specificity was inferred only from CDR3 similarity; HCMV serostatus was unknown.

The repertoire was sequenced with immunoSEQ multiplex PCR; TCRdb's copy has only in-frame clones and lacks some. The sample lists 50,000 to 75,000 clones, roughly 95% occurring once. After removal of 1 base from V and 5 bases from J, the junction contained 6 bases not matched to a gene. Germline CDR1 reads SGHVS; CDR2 reads FNYEAQ. The CDR3 has 16 residues. Surgery cases with the highest brain T cell transcript signatures were chosen for sequencing. On this clone itself: Its matching antigen is unknown.

The chain joins TRBV7-6 to TRBJ2-7; 12 bases are a match to TRBD2. The specimen was peripheral blood, collected at surgery. The TCR was taken from a boy younger than two with focal cortical dysplasia and intractable seizures. The CDR3, as DNA: TGTGCCAGCAGCTTAGGCCTAGCGGGGGGGCCCCACGAGCAGTACTTC. This sequence encodes CASSLGLAGGPHEQYF.